This TCR beta chain is from a study of tumor-infiltrating lymphocytes in oesophageal squamous cell carcinoma listed by TCRdb under 2016. The library relied on PCR. The reads were generated on an Illumina HiSeq 2000. The raw public reads went through TCRdb reprocessing: fastp at Q25, MiXCR clone calling, in-frame beta chains kept. Rows with a matching CDR3 protein are joined into one entry that keeps the most common DNA and genes. The sample contains about 10,000 distinct CDR3 sequences, roughly 63% of them found a single time. The biggest ten clones account for about 30% of the sample. Details on this clonotype: Its antigen is still unknown. The junction departs from germline at one end; a sequencing error may be responsible.

Specimen: esophageal tumor tissue. The TCR originated in a female donor with esophageal squamous cell carcinoma.

At the DNA level, the sequence is TGTGCCAGCAGGACAGGGAACACCGGGGAGCTGTACTTC. This is translated as CASRTGNTGELYF. This sequence uses TRBV2 and TRBJ2-6; TRBD1 lines up with 7 middle nucleotides. In the germline V gene, CDR1 corresponds to SNHLY and CDR2 to FYNNEI. Including the terminal cysteine and phenylalanine, the CDR3 comprises 13 residues. The only DNA kept is the CDR3, 39 bases in frame from the first base.